This T cell receptor (beta chain) originates from a study of identical twins. Findings of the study overall: The analysis was cross-sectional rather than longitudinal within donors. Models underestimated out-of-frame TCR alpha sharing in monozygotic twins.

MiXCR, run by TCRdb on the 5' RACE reads, gives a single entry per CDR3 protein. The sample includes about 890,000 distinct CDR3 sequences, approximately 13% of them seen just once. This clonotype was seen at least ten times. Its antigen is not identified. The CDR3 length is 15 residues. Trimming shortened V by 7 bases and J by 2 bases, and 15 bases separated the two germline ends. This sample also belongs to another study, concerning yellow fever vaccine responses in identical twins.

The chain couples TRBV12-3 or TRBV12-4 to TRBJ1-5; D perhaps matches TRBD1 (6 bases). Specimen: PBMCs. The sequence was obtained from a woman aged 18-29 years in good health. CDR3 sequence reads: CASNLEGVRNQPQHF. The CDR3, as DNA: TGTGCCAGCAACCTCGAGGGGGTTCGCAATCAGCCCCAGCATTTT.